One T cell receptor beta chain is described in this entry. The antigen is undetermined. The entry originates in a study of vaccination effects on CD4 cells after COVID-19. Germline CDR1 reads LGHNT; CDR2 reads FRNRAP. The CDR3 loop spans 18 amino acids. The J segment lost 4 bases and the V segment lost 5 bases, leaving 16 bases of the junction unmatched. Before sequencing, viral peptide pools were used by the ViraFEST assay to expand antigen-specific CD4+ T cells. Culture proceeded for under twelve days, and CD4+ T cells were then isolated. Participants received two doses of either the BNT162b2 or mRNA-1273 vaccine. Culturing of a few million PBMC per well took place with about 10 IU/ml IL-2 and approximately 9.9 ug/ml peptides. In the cultures, half the medium was exchanged for IL-2 medium on days 3 and 7. Produced via immunoSEQ multiplex PCR; TCRdb's table is partial and in-frame only. This sample has some 25,000 clones, with around 79% found just once.

Study outcomes and limitations: Late after vaccination, infection- and vaccine-induced clones showed marked clonal contraction. Cross-reaction with common cold coronaviruses was seen in only 1 of 255 vaccine-induced clones from healthy vaccinees.

This receptor was taken from a human donor who received a COVID-19 vaccine. V and J are TRBV12-5 and TRBJ2-1; 8 bases agree with TRBD1. The sample consisted of CD4+ T cells from PBMCs cultured with SARS-CoV-2 spike peptides, taken after COVID-19 vaccination. DNA for the CDR3: TGTGCTAGTGGTGTCCGATCCAGGGGGCTAGCGCCTTACAATGAGCAGTTCTTC. It is translated as CASGVRSRGLAPYNEQFF.